This T cell receptor beta chain was captured by sequencing in a study of T cell responses to AZD1222 COVID-19 vaccine. CDR3 length: 14 residues. V lost 4 bases and J 4 bases, leaving 13 bases between the germline ends. CDR1 and CDR2 (germline): MNHEY, SMNVEV (reference sequence). Method: immunoSEQ multiplex PCR; TCRdb's copy keeps in-frame clones and lacks some. The data hold about 180,000 clones, with approximately 86% observed a single time. V gene TRBV27 combines with J gene TRBJ1-1, with TRBD1 as a possible D gene (5 bases). The material was peripheral blood, obtained 28 days after the second AZD1222 dose. This clonotype was obtained from an adult who received the AZD1222 COVID-19 vaccine. CDR3 region: CASSSPGRTTEAFF. CDR3 DNA sequence: TGTGCCAGCAGTTCCCCAGGGAGGACCACTGAAGCTTTCTTT.